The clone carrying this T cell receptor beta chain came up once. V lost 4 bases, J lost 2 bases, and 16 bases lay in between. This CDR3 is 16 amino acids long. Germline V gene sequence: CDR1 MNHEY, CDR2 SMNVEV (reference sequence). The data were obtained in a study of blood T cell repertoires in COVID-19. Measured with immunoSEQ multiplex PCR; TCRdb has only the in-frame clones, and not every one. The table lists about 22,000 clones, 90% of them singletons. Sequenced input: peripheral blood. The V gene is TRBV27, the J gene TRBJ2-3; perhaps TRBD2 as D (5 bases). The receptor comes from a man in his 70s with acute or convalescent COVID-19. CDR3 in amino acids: CASSSSGRRTTDTQYF. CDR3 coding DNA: TGTGCCAGCAGTTCGAGCGGCAGGAGGACCACAGATACGCAGTATTTT.